The next 20 T cell receptor beta chains were all read from a single sample in a study of blood T cells in healthy people across ages. A second PCR of 7 to 11 cycles used a sample-barcoded 5' primer and a J-beta primer mix. TCRdb reprocessed the 5' RACE reads with MiXCR, giving one entry per CDR3 protein. The data show about 840,000 distinct CDR3 sequences, approximately 32% seen once. This sample was also put to use in a study of T cells of mothers and their children.

Sequencing used blood. The receptors were gathered from a woman in her 40s in good health.

This chain's CDR3 is CASSLALGWDAEAFF. DNA for the CDR3: TGTGCCAGCAGCTTAGCGCTAGGTTGGGACGCTGAAGCTTTCTTT. The J gene is TRBJ1-1, the V gene TRBV7-9; D may be TRBD1 (5 bases). Germline lookup yields CDR1 SEHNR and CDR2 FQNEAQ (reference sequence). This CDR3 contains 15 residues. Trimming removed 0 bases from V and 6 bases from J, with 14 bases in between.

The gene calls are TRBV4-1 and TRBJ2-1; TRBD1 aligns across 12 bases. Trimming cost V 5 bases and J 6 bases; bases outside gene matches: 5. Germline V gives CDR1 MGHRA, CDR2 YSYEKL. CDR3 length equals 15 residues. CDR3 region: CASSLGQGATNEQFF. For the CDR3, the DNA is TGCGCCAGCAGCTTGGGACAGGGGGCGACCAATGAGCAGTTCTTC.

In DNA, the CDR3 is TGTGCCAGCAGTGAGTCGATGGGGGGGGAGGACTACGAGCAGTACTTC. Protein: CASSESMGGEDYEQYF. The rearrangement links TRBV28 to TRBJ2-7; TRBD2 matches 7 bases. The CDR3 runs to 16 residues. V shed 5 bases, J shed 3 bases, and the junction held 13 bases outside the gene matches. From germline, CDR1 is MDHEN and CDR2 SYDVKM. Using reference TRBV28 and TRBJ2-7 for the parts outside the CDR3, the full variable domain is DVKVTQSSRYLVKRTGEKVFLECVQDMDHENMFWYRQDPGLGLRLIYFSYDVKMKEKGDIPEGYSVSREKKERFSLILESASTNQTSMYLCASSESMGGEDYEQYFGPGTRLTVT.

This clonotype was picked up a small number of times. The J gene is TRBJ2-7, the V gene TRBV7-2; TRBD1 matches at 10 bases. This CDR3 has 16 residues. J was trimmed by 5 bases and V by 5 bases; bases with no gene match: 12. Germline CDR1 and CDR2: SGHTA and FQGNSA. DNA of the CDR3: TGTGCCAGCAGCCGGGCCGCGGGACAGGGGAGGGACGAGCAGTACTTC. This encodes CASSRAAGQGRDEQYF.

The chain uses TRBV20-1 and TRBJ1-2; D not resolved. Germline CDR1 and CDR2: DFQATT and SNEGSKA (reference sequence). The CDR3 is 13 residues long. The V and J ends lost 6 bases and 0 bases respectively, with 11 bases between them. Written as DNA, the CDR3 is TGCAGTGCCTCGGACCGATCTAACTATGGCTACACCTTC. Translation: CSASDRSNYGYTF.

V is TRBV27 and J is TRBJ2-7; TRBD2 matches at 8 bases. Germline V gene lookup returns CDR1 MNHEY and CDR2 SMNVEV (reference sequence). The J segment lost 2 bases and the V segment lost 4 bases, leaving 4 bases of the junction unmatched. The CDR3 is 14 amino acids. The CDR3 coding sequence is TGTGCCAGCAGTTCCCAAGCGGGAGCCTACGAGCAGTACTTC. Residues: CASSSQAGAYEQYF.

Comments on this clonotype: One end of the junction is discordant with germline, which a read error may explain. In DNA, the CDR3 is TGTGCTAGCAGCCTACTAGCGGGGTCCCAAGAGACCCAGTACTTC. It is translated as CASSLLAGSQETQYF. The chain links TRBV7-7 to TRBJ2-5; TRBD2 matches 10 bases. The germline CDR1 and CDR2 sequences are SSHAT and FNYEAQ (reference sequence). CDR3 length equals 15 residues.

CDR3 amino acids: CASILRRTSGYNEQFF. In nucleotides, the CDR3 is TGTGCCAGCATTCTACGCCGGACTAGCGGGTACAATGAGCAGTTCTTC. This chain uses TRBV6-2 or TRBV6-3 with TRBJ2-1, with 11 nucleotides matching TRBD2. The CDR3 totals 16 residues. Germline CDR1 reads MNHEY; CDR2 reads SVGEGT. Germline trimming cut 7 bases from V and 4 bases from J; bases unmatched to any gene: 9.

The rearrangement links TRBV29-1 to TRBJ2-1, with D unresolved. Deletions cut 1 base from V and 7 bases from J, with 8 bases between. This CDR3 is 12 amino acids long. Germline V gene sequence: CDR1 SQVTM, CDR2 ANQGSEA. The CDR3 sequence: CSVEVLGNEQFF. The CDR3 DNA is TGCAGCGTTGAAGTTCTGGGTAATGAGCAGTTCTTC.

The chain has TRBV27 and TRBJ2-1; D tentatively reads TRBD1 or TRBD2 (5 bases each). Trimming stripped 3 bases from V and 2 bases from J, with 11 bases between. Germline values: CDR1 MNHEY, CDR2 SMNVEV (reference sequence). CDR3 size: 15 residues. As DNA, the CDR3 is TGTGCCAGCAGTTTTTGGCAGGGACCCTACAATGAGCAGTTCTTC. Translating gives CASSFWQGPYNEQFF.

The chain employs TRBV28 and TRBJ2-7; 7 bases line up with TRBD1. The trim removed 3 bases at V and 5 bases at J, leaving 7 bases unmatched. Germline V gives CDR1 MDHEN, CDR2 SYDVKM. The CDR3 contains 14 residues. The CDR3 reads CASSFWDRAHEQYF. The CDR3 DNA follows: TGTGCCAGCAGTTTTTGGGACAGAGCCCACGAGCAGTACTTC.

This clonotype was observed a handful of times. The V and J genes are TRBV7-2 and TRBJ2-1; D may be TRBD1 (6 bases). Trimming pared 4 bases from V and 10 bases from J, leaving 20 bases between. The V gene's germline CDR1 is SGHTA and CDR2 FQGNSA. CDR3 size: 15 residues. Here the CDR3 DNA reads TGTGCCAGCAGCTCCCTCGGGACACGCCCTGGGGAGCAGTTCTTC. It is translated as CASSSLGTRPGEQFF.

This clonotype was picked up a small number of times. The chain joins TRBV9 to TRBJ1-6; D call uncertain. V was clipped by 3 bases and J by 7 bases, with 11 bases between them. This CDR3 has 14 residues. CDR1 SGDLS and CDR2 YYNGEE come from the germline V gene. DNA of the CDR3: TGTGCCAGCAGCGGAAGTCAGAACAATTCACCCCTCCACTTT. It encodes CASSGSQNNSPLHF.

The chain is built from TRBV24-1 and TRBJ2-1; D not resolved. This CDR3 spans 14 amino acids. Germline V gene lookup returns CDR1 KGHDR and CDR2 SFDVKD. With 4 bases removed from V and 0 bases from J, the gap between germline ends came to 6 bases. The CDR3 sequence: CATSDWSSYNEQFF. DNA for the CDR3: TGTGCCACCAGTGACTGGAGCTCCTACAATGAGCAGTTCTTC.

Only a few counts were recorded for this clonotype. The chain links TRBV3-1 to TRBJ1-2; TRBD1 agrees at 7 bases. Trimming took 4 bases from V and 7 from J; bases not matched to a gene: 12. The CDR3 spans 15 residues. The germline V gene has CDR1 LGHDT and CDR2 YNNKEL (reference sequence). CDR3 region: CASSPGTEVSFGYTF. The CDR3 DNA reads as TGTGCCAGCAGCCCCGGGACAGAGGTCTCATTTGGCTACACCTTC.

This clonotype was seen a few times. The rearrangement links TRBV6-1 to TRBJ1-2; 7 nucleotides align to TRBD1. With 10 bases clipped from V and 4 bases from J, the junction kept 9 bases outside the gene matches. CDR1 is MNHNS and CDR2 is SASEGT in the germline V gene. The CDR3 consists of 13 residues. The CDR3 DNA is TGTGCCACCCGGACAGGAGCCCTCTATGGCTACACCTTC. This sequence encodes CATRTGALYGYTF.

The genes are TRBV5-1 and TRBJ1-2, with 9 nucleotides matching TRBD1. The V gene end was trimmed by 1 base and the J gene end by 4 bases; junction bases not matched to a gene: 5. The CDR3 is made up of 15 amino acids. Germline V gene lookup returns CDR1 SGHRS and CDR2 YFSETQ. The CDR3 sequence: CASSLNGQGSYGYTF. CDR3 in DNA: TGCGCCAGCAGCTTGAATGGACAGGGGAGCTATGGCTACACCTTC.

A word on this clonotype: At one end the junction does not follow the germline gene, possibly because of a read error. The chain couples TRBV25-1 to TRBJ1-1; D call uncertain. Germline V gene lookup returns CDR1 MGHDK and CDR2 SYGVNS. CDR3 length: 14 amino acids. In nucleotides, the CDR3 is TGTGCCAGTAGTGAATCTTGGCCAGTGGGGGAAGCTTTCTTT. Its protein product is CASSESWPVGEAFF.

The CDR3, as DNA: TGCAGCGTTGAAGAGGGGGGAATCTCCTACGAGCAGTACTTC. It specifies CSVEEGGISYEQYF. The rearrangement uses TRBV29-1 and TRBJ2-7; maybe TRBD2 (6 bases). The CDR3 spans 14 residues. V was shortened by 0 bases and J by 0 bases, with 9 bases between the two germline ends. CDR1 and CDR2 from the germline V gene are SQVTM and ANQGSEA.

This clonotype was recorded a few times. V is TRBV2 and J is TRBJ2-1; 8 bases align to TRBD2. J gave up 3 bases and V 7 bases, and 17 bases lay outside the gene matches. The CDR3 has 18 amino acids. The germline CDR1 and CDR2 sequences are SNHLY and FYNNEI. In DNA, the CDR3 is TGTGCCAGCAACTCCTCCCCCGAAGGACTAGCTTTCTACAATGAGCAGTTCTTC. Protein sequence: CASNSSPEGLAFYNEQFF.